This T cell receptor beta chain was recorded in a study of cytomegalovirus exposure and HLA in healthy donors. V gave up 2 bases and J gave up 4 bases, with 10 bases separating them. Per the germline V gene, CDR1 is MGHDK and CDR2 is SYGVNS. The CDR3 has 14 amino acids. The PCR had 60 Vbeta and 13 Jbeta primers. Generated by immunoSEQ multiplex PCR, the TCRdb table keeps only in-frame clones and is missing some. Of about 150,000 clones listed, 82% were seen once; the top ten hold under 8%. The sample was PBMCs. This clonotype was obtained from a woman aged 50 to 65 in good health and CMV-seropositive. V gene TRBV25-1 combines with J gene TRBJ2-3; maybe TRBD2 (5 bases). CDR3 region: CASSELTRADTQYF. The CDR3 nucleotides read TGTGCCAGCAGTGAACTAACTAGGGCAGATACGCAGTATTTT.